This paragraph reports one T cell receptor (beta chain). The sample is drawn from a study of T cell responses to AZD1222 COVID-19 vaccine. Profiling relied on immunoSEQ multiplex PCR, and the TCRdb table lists in-frame clones only, not all of them. This repertoire shows approximately 300,000 clones, around 93% found once; its top ten account for around 0.58%. Germline V gene sequence: CDR1 DFQATT, CDR2 SNEGSKA (reference sequence). This CDR3 has 11 residues. Trimming shortened V by 4 bases and J by 10 bases, and 13 bases separated the two germline ends. The TCR comes from an adult who received the AZD1222 COVID-19 vaccine. The sample in question was peripheral blood, obtained 28 days after the second AZD1222 dose. V usage is TRBV20-1 and J usage is TRBJ1-1; D possibly corresponds to TRBD1 (5 bases). CDR3 bases: TGCAGTGCTACCCGGGGGGAGGGAGCTTTCTTT. Its protein product is CSATRGEGAFF.